These 22 T cell receptor beta chains came from one sample sequenced in a study of cytomegalovirus exposure and HLA in healthy donors. Profiled with immunoSEQ multiplex PCR; TCRdb holds only in-frame clones, not every one. The sample records under 150,000 clones, 84% being singletons. Sequenced material: PBMCs. The receptors originated from a woman aged 25 to 45 in good health and CMV-seronegative.

The chain has TRBV2 and TRBJ2-3; 9 bases match TRBD1. Germline CDR1 is SNHLY and CDR2 is FYNNEI. The CDR3 is made up of 15 amino acids. V shed 1 base, J shed 1 base, and the junction held 0 bases outside the gene matches. This chain's CDR3 is CASSEGTGGTDTQYF. In DNA, the CDR3 is TGTGCCAGCAGTGAAGGGACAGGGGGCACAGATACGCAGTATTTT.

Here the CDR3 reads CASGRQGVGYEQYF. For the CDR3, the DNA is TGTGCCAGTGGGAGACAGGGGGTCGGGTACGAGCAGTACTTC. This sequence joins TRBV19 and TRBJ2-7; 9 bases are a match to TRBD1. The J segment lost 4 bases and the V segment lost 8 bases, leaving 9 bases of the junction unmatched. The CDR3 length is 14 residues. Germline V CDR1 and CDR2: LNHDA, SQIVND (reference sequence).

This clone was detected only a few times. V gene TRBV6-6 combines with J gene TRBJ1-2; maybe TRBD1 (6 bases). The CDR3 spans 14 residues. Germline CDR1 is MNHNY and CDR2 is SVGAGI (reference sequence). V lost 0 bases and J lost 6, with 11 bases in between. This CDR3 reads CASSYSQGTNGYTF. CDR3 coding DNA: TGTGCCAGCAGTTACTCGCAGGGGACCAATGGCTACACCTTC.

In nucleotides, the CDR3 is TGTGCCAGCAGATTAACCGGGACAGGCCCCTATGGCTACACCTTC. It yields the protein CASRLTGTGPYGYTF. The rearrangement uses TRBV6-1 and TRBJ1-2; the match to TRBD1 covers 8 bases. Trimming took 6 bases from V and 4 from J; bases not matched to a gene: 10. The germline CDR1 and CDR2 sequences are MNHNS and SASEGT. CDR3 length: 15 amino acids.

This clone was picked up one time. Here the CDR3 reads CASSYVRGQPQHF. The CDR3 DNA sequence: TGCGCCAGCTCCTATGTCAGAGGACAGCCCCAGCATTTT. The chain links TRBV10-2 to TRBJ1-5; D is undetermined. CDR1 and CDR2 (germline): WSHSY, SAAADI. V gave up 8 bases and J gave up 7 bases, with 15 bases separating them. The CDR3 sequence is 13 residues long.

The chain recombines TRBV6-6 with TRBJ2-2, with D hard to call. Trimming removed 0 bases at V and 4 bases at J, with 9 bases between. The V gene's germline CDR1 is MNHNY and CDR2 SVGAGI (reference sequence). The CDR3 spans 15 residues. CDR3 nucleotide sequence: TGTGCCAGCAGTTACTCGAGGCAGTTCACCGGGGAGCTGTTTTTT. Its protein is CASSYSRQFTGELFF.

The rearrangement uses TRBV2 and TRBJ2-7, with unresolved D. Trimming left V 7 bases short and J 0 bases short, with 10 bases between. This CDR3 region has 13 residues. Looked up from germline, CDR1 is SNHLY and CDR2 is FYNNEI. CDR3 residues: CASINALSYEQYF. The CDR3 nucleotides are TGTGCCAGCATTAATGCACTCTCCTACGAGCAGTACTTC.

This clone appeared a single time. The V and J genes are TRBV7-9 and TRBJ2-3; 7 bases fit TRBD2. Trimming took 5 bases from V and 2 from J; bases not matched to a gene: 10. CDR1 is SEHNR, CDR2 FQNEAQ, per germline (reference sequence). The CDR3 has 16 residues. CDR3 in DNA: TGTGCCAGCAGCCCCCCGGTTGGGGGGGTCACAGATACGCAGTATTTT. It encodes CASSPPVGGVTDTQYF.

The chain uses TRBV10-3 and TRBJ1-1; 9 bases are shared with TRBD1. The CDR3 extends over 15 amino acids. Germline assignment: CDR1 ENHRY and CDR2 SYGVKD. The J segment lost 4 bases and the V segment lost 9 bases, leaving 12 bases of the junction unmatched. The CDR3 loop is CAIRKNTGGITEAFF. The CDR3 DNA reads as TGTGCCATTAGAAAGAACACAGGGGGCATCACTGAAGCTTTCTTT.

This clone has just one count. The J gene is TRBJ2-4, the V gene TRBV11-2; maybe TRBD2 (5 bases). Germline loops: CDR1 SGHAT, CDR2 FQNNGV. Trimming cost V 5 bases and J 8 bases, with 16 bases left between them. The CDR3 is made up of 14 amino acids. The CDR3 nucleotides are TGTGCCAGCAGCCCCGGGGAACATTTGGACATTCAGTACTTC. Amino acid sequence: CASSPGEHLDIQYF. Using reference TRBV11-2 and TRBJ2-4 for the parts outside the CDR3, the full variable domain is EAGVAQSPRYKIIEKRQSVAFWCNPISGHATLYWYQQILGQGPKLLIQFQNNGVVDDSQLPKDRFSAERLKGVDSTLKIQPAKLEDSAVYLCASSPGEHLDIQYFGAGTRLSVL.

The chain joins TRBV6-5 to TRBJ1-3; perhaps TRBD1 as D (6 bases). V lost 5 bases and J lost 0, with 11 bases in between. This CDR3 comprises 15 residues. Germline V CDR1 and CDR2: MNHEY, SVGAGI. Written as DNA, the CDR3 is TGTGCCAGCAGTACCACAGGGTTCTCTGGAAACACCATATATTTT. It specifies CASSTTGFSGNTIYF.

This clone was seen a handful of times. V is TRBV5-1 and J is TRBJ2-7, with TRBD1 identical over 9 bases. The CDR3 is 15 residues long. After removal of 1 base from V and 7 bases from J, the junction contained 9 bases not matched to a gene. Germline V gene sequence: CDR1 SGHRS, CDR2 YFSETQ. CDR3 amino acids: CASSLRGDRGNEQYF. CDR3 sequence (DNA): TGCGCCAGCAGCTTGCGGGGTGACAGGGGGAATGAGCAGTACTTC.

The chain links TRBV7-8 to TRBJ2-7, with 11 bases identical to TRBD1. Trimming at V came to 5 bases and at J to 2 bases, leaving 5 bases not matched to a gene. Germline CDR1 SGHVS, CDR2 FQNEAQ. The CDR3 length is 15 residues. This chain's CDR3 is CASSTGTGGTYEQYF. As DNA, the CDR3 is TGTGCCAGCAGCACTGGGACAGGGGGAACCTACGAGCAGTACTTC.

This CDR3 is CASSADSLNTEAFF. The CDR3 DNA reads TGCGCCAGCAGCGCGGACAGCTTGAACACTGAAGCTTTCTTT. The V call is TRBV5-1, the J call TRBJ1-1; tentative D call: TRBD1 (6 bases). The germline V gene has CDR1 SGHRS and CDR2 YFSETQ. Trimming left V 4 bases short and J 0 bases short, with 10 bases between. The CDR3 is 14 residues long.

This clone was seen once. The chain combines TRBV19 with TRBJ2-1; D is possibly TRBD1 (6 bases). V was cut by 7 bases and J by 9 bases, with 10 bases left in between. The CDR3 is 11 residues long. Germline V CDR1 and CDR2: LNHDA, SQIVND (reference sequence). The CDR3 bases are TGTGCCAGTACCAGCAGGGGTGAGCAGTTCTTC. It specifies CASTSRGEQFF.

The chain joins TRBV5-6 to TRBJ1-2; TRBD1 aligns across 7 bases. V dropped 4 bases and J dropped 4; count of bases not matched to a gene: 7. This CDR3 spans 14 amino acids. Germline lookup yields CDR1 SGHDT and CDR2 YYEEEE. As DNA, the CDR3 is TGTGCCAGCAGCACGACCGGGACAGTCTATGGCTACACCTTC. This encodes CASSTTGTVYGYTF.

As for this clone: The junction does not match germline at one end; this may be a read error. The V gene is TRBV7-2, the J gene TRBJ2-4; a weak D match, TRBD2 (5 bases). CDR1 and CDR2 (germline): SGHTA, FQGNSA. The CDR3 loop spans 14 amino acids. CDR3 DNA sequence: TGTGCCAGCAGCTTAGGAGGTCTTCGGAGGACTGATGACTTC. As protein: CASSLGGLRRTDDF.

The chain uses TRBV7-3 and TRBJ2-2; D not certain. V was cut by 1 base and J by 1 base, with 7 bases left in between. Germline CDR1 reads SGHTA; CDR2 reads FQGTGA. CDR3 length: 15 residues. Here the CDR3 DNA reads TGTGCCAGCAGCTTAATCCCGGGGAACACCGGGGAGCTGTTTTTT. It translates to CASSLIPGNTGELFF.

This clone was counted a few times. This chain joins TRBV12-2 and TRBJ1-6; the D call TRBD1 from the table was never checked on the DNA. TRBV12-2 is labeled a pseudogene. The CDR3 length is 15 residues. As DNA, the CDR3 is TGTGCAAGTCGCTTGAGACAGGGGGCTAATTCACCCCTCCACTTT. As protein: CASRLRQGANSPLHF.

This chain links TRBV2 with TRBJ1-6; D possibly corresponds to TRBD1 (5 bases). The CDR3 loop spans 12 amino acids. Germline loops: CDR1 SNHLY, CDR2 FYNNEI. V gave up 4 bases and J gave up 11 bases, with 9 bases separating them. The DNA of the CDR3 is TGTGCCAGCAGTGCAGGGTTCCCACCCCTCCACTTT. The encoded protein is CASSAGFPPLHF.

The gene calls are TRBV28 and TRBJ1-1, with TRBD1 matching 10 bases. The CDR3 is 15 residues long. The germline gives CDR1 MDHEN, CDR2 SYDVKM. The V segment lost 4 bases and the J segment 3 bases; nucleotides outside the gene matches: 5. The chain's CDR3 is CASSSATGGHTEAFF. The CDR3 nucleotides are TGTGCCAGCAGTTCGGCGACAGGGGGCCACACTGAAGCTTTCTTT.

CDR3 protein: CASSLDGGGQPQHF. CDR3 coding DNA: TGTGCCAGCAGCTTAGATGGGGGGGGTCAGCCCCAGCATTTT. The rearrangement joins TRBV7-9 to TRBJ1-5, with D tentatively TRBD1 (5 bases). Germline CDR1 SEHNR, CDR2 FQNEAQ (reference sequence). V was trimmed by 1 base and J by 6 bases, leaving 10 bases between them. The CDR3 sequence is 14 residues long.